This is a list of T cell receptor beta chains from one sample in a study of blood T cell repertoires in COVID-19. The data were produced by immunoSEQ multiplex PCR, yet TCRdb's version contains in-frame clones alone and is incomplete. This table holds about 170,000 clones, around nine tenths found once. Material for sequencing was peripheral blood. These receptors all come from a woman aged 80 or over with COVID-19, enrolled during active disease. Both conserved end residues are part of each CDR3. A D gene is named only where the DNA matches it firmly. Expanded clones get a size class; other rows say once, few or many, or leave the size out.

TRBV10-2	TRBJ2-1	-	TRBD2	CASSDQIGREGRYNEQFF	TGCGCCAGCAGTGATCAGATTGGTCGGGAGGGCCGATACAATGAGCAGTTCTTC
TRBV6-6	TRBJ1-5	-	TRBD1	CASRTGTVNQPQHF	TGTGCCAGCAGGACGGGGACAGTCAATCAGCCCCAGCATTTT
TRBV25-1	TRBJ2-3	-	-	CASSDLAAPQYF	TGTGCCAGCAGTGATCTCGCGGCTCCGCAGTATTTT
TRBV2	TRBJ1-2	-	-	CASSDQGPRGYGYTF	TGTGCCAGCAGTGACCAGGGGCCCCGGGGCTATGGCTACACCTTC
TRBV12-3/TRBV12-4	TRBJ1-4	-	TRBD1	CASSLQGEKLFF	TGTGCCAGCAGCTTACAGGGGGAAAAACTGTTTTTT
TRBV19	TRBJ1-4	-	-	CASTPGRVVNREKLFF	TGTGCCAGTACCCCGGGCAGGGTAGTTAATCGAGAAAAACTGTTTTTT
TRBV28	TRBJ1-1	-	-	CASSLIRRSTEAFF	TGTGCCAGCAGTTTAATACGAAGGAGCACTGAAGCTTTCTTT
TRBV3-1/TRBV3-2	TRBJ2-1	many	TRBD2	CASSPRLANNEQFF	TGTGCCAGCAGCCCGAGACTAGCAAACAATGAGCAGTTCTTC
TRBV15	TRBJ1-2	-	-	CATSRDIDRLVLTF	TGTGCCACCAGCAGAGATATAGACAGACTTGTCCTCACCTTC
TRBV28	TRBJ2-3	-	-	CASSLTRQSTDTQYF	TGTGCCAGCAGTTTAACGCGACAAAGCACAGATACGCAGTATTTT
TRBV19	TRBJ2-2	-	TRBD2	CASSKRLAQSGELFF	TGTGCCAGTAGTAAAAGACTAGCGCAGAGTGGGGAGCTGTTTTTT
TRBV7-9	TRBJ2-5	-	-	CASSPVETQYF	TGTGCCAGCAGCCCAGTGGAGACCCAGTACTTC
TRBV18	TRBJ1-2	once	-	CASSPWTETYGYTF	TGTGCCAGCTCACCTTGGACAGAAACCTATGGCTACACCTTC
TRBV5-4	TRBJ1-1	-	-	CASSVAGNTEAFF	TGTGCCAGCAGCGTGGCAGGGAACACTGAAGCTTTCTTT
TRBV7-3	TRBJ2-1	-	-	CASSFGGYNEQFF	TGTGCCAGCAGCTTTGGCGGGTACAATGAGCAGTTCTTC
TRBV11-2	TRBJ2-1	-	TRBD1	CASTTGVGTQQFF	TGTGCCAGCACCACAGGGGTTGGGACACAGCAGTTCTTC
TRBV5-4	TRBJ2-7	-	-	CASSLGGSEQYF	TGTGCCAGCAGCTTGGGGGGCAGTGAGCAGTACTTC
TRBV2	TRBJ2-1	-	-	CASTWAELALSEQFF	TGTGCCAGCACATGGGCAGAACTAGCCCTCTCTGAGCAGTTCTTC
TRBV19	TRBJ1-1	-	TRBD1	CASSTGQTNTEAFF	TGTGCCAGTAGTACGGGACAGACGAACACTGAAGCTTTCTTT
TRBV7-2	TRBJ1-1	-	-	CASSLTRVLNTEAFF	TGTGCCAGCAGCTTAACTAGGGTATTGAACACTGAAGCTTTCTTT
TRBV29-1	TRBJ2-7	-	TRBD2	CSDIGLAGSYEQYF	TGCAGCGACATAGGACTAGCGGGTTCCTACGAGCAGTACTTC
TRBV28	TRBJ2-2	-	-	CASRSDTHNTGELFF	TGTGCCAGCCGTTCGGACACTCACAACACCGGGGAGCTGTTTTTT
TRBV7-9	TRBJ1-2	-	-	CASSGGSTGYTF	TGTGCCAGCAGTGGAGGTTCTACTGGCTACACCTTC
TRBV18	TRBJ2-1	-	-	CASSPQGGSGLNNEQFF	TGTGCCAGCTCACCACAAGGCGGTAGCGGATTAAACAATGAGCAGTTCTTC
TRBV7-2	TRBJ2-5	-	TRBD2	CASSLVGTSGGETQYF	TGTGCCAGCAGCTTAGTAGGGACTAGCGGGGGAGAGACCCAGTACTTC
TRBV10-3	TRBJ2-7	-	-	CATDAGREQYF	TGTGCCACCGACGCGGGACGCGAGCAGTACTTC
TRBV21-1	TRBJ2-5	-	-	CASSKALSGRDLETQYF	TGTGCCAGCAGCAAAGCGCTGTCTGGGCGGGATCTAGAGACCCAGTACTTC
TRBV7-2	TRBJ2-7	once	TRBD1	CASSLDRGYAYEQYF	TGTGCCAGCAGCTTAGACAGGGGGTACGCGTACGAGCAGTACTTC
TRBV28	TRBJ2-7	-	TRBD1	CASSRPPGQIYEQYF	TGTGCCAGCAGCAGACCTCCGGGACAGATCTACGAGCAGTACTTC
TRBV4-2	TRBJ1-1	-	-	CASSQDYGGMNTEAFF	TGTGCCAGCAGCCAAGATTATGGGGGGATGAACACTGAAGCTTTCTTT
TRBV6-5	TRBJ1-4	-	-	CASSSQGQGEKLFF	TGTGCCAGCAGTTCACAGGGACAAGGGGAAAAACTGTTTTTT
TRBV6-2/TRBV6-3	TRBJ2-3	-	TRBD1	CASSYRDRSTDTQYF	TGTGCCAGCAGTTATAGGGACAGGAGCACAGATACGCAGTATTTT
TRBV6-1	TRBJ2-7	-	TRBD2	CASSEHPSGALSYEQYF	TGTGCCAGCAGTGAACATCCTAGCGGGGCCCTCTCCTACGAGCAGTACTTC
TRBV28	TRBJ1-2	-	-	CASSLVAGRTGYGYTF	TGTGCCAGCAGTTTAGTGGCGGGGCGTACGGGCTATGGCTACACCTTC
TRBV4-2	TRBJ2-3	-	TRBD2	CASSRFPTSGDTDTQYF	TGTGCCAGCAGCCGTTTCCCCACTAGCGGGGACACAGATACGCAGTATTTT
TRBV3-1/TRBV3-2	TRBJ1-6	-	-	CASSEAGDNSPLHF	TGTGCCAGCAGCGAAGCAGGGGATAATTCACCCCTCCACTTT
TRBV7-9	TRBJ2-3	-	-	CASSLGGLTADTQYF	TGTGCCAGCAGCTTAGGAGGCCTAACGGCAGATACGCAGTATTTT
TRBV27	TRBJ2-7	once	TRBD1	CAVRDSLSYEQYF	TGTGCCGTCCGGGACAGTCTCTCCTACGAGCAGTACTTC
TRBV24-1	TRBJ1-5	-	TRBD1	CATSEGQGEYQPQHF	TGTGCCACCAGTGAGGGACAGGGGGAATACCAGCCCCAGCATTTT
TRBV18	TRBJ2-1	-	TRBD1	CASSKRQGQSSYNEQFF	TGTGCCAGCTCCAAAAGACAGGGGCAGAGCTCCTACAATGAGCAGTTCTTC
TRBV18	TRBJ2-7	-	-	CASSSSDYEQYF	TGTGCCAGCTCATCTAGCGACTACGAGCAGTACTTC
TRBV11-3	TRBJ2-1	-	TRBD2	CASSLNEREGRNEQFF	TGTGCCAGCAGCTTAAATGAGCGGGAGGGCCGGAATGAGCAGTTCTTC
TRBV3-1/TRBV3-2	TRBJ2-6	-	TRBD1	CASSQDLGTAGANVLTF	TGTGCCAGCAGCCAAGATCTGGGGACAGCTGGGGCCAACGTCCTGACTTTC
TRBV6-5	TRBJ1-5	-	-	CASSSPGSNQPQHF	TGTGCCAGCAGCTCCCCAGGGAGCAATCAGCCCCAGCATTTT
TRBV4-3	TRBJ1-6	-	TRBD1	CASSQADRVDSPLHF	TGCGCCAGCAGCCAAGCCGACAGGGTGGATTCACCCCTCCACTTT
TRBV9	TRBJ2-5	-	TRBD2	CASSVIGRAQETQYF	TGTGCCAGCAGCGTGATCGGGAGGGCACAAGAGACCCAGTACTTC
TRBV6-2/TRBV6-3	TRBJ2-7	-	TRBD2	CASSLKILLADTYEQYF	TGTGCCAGCAGCCTAAAAATTCTTCTAGCGGATACATACGAGCAGTACTTC
TRBV6-5	TRBJ2-1	-	TRBD2	CASSYSSGSLVEQFF	TGTGCCAGCAGTTACTCTAGCGGGAGTTTAGTTGAGCAGTTCTTC
TRBV5-6	TRBJ2-2	once	TRBD1	CASSPPTGTNTGELFF	TGTGCCAGCAGCCCGCCGACAGGGACGAACACCGGGGAGCTGTTTTTT
TRBV12-3/TRBV12-4	TRBJ2-5	-	-	CASSPGGLQTQYF	TGTGCCAGCAGCCCCGGGGGGCTGCAGACCCAGTACTTC
TRBV3-1/TRBV3-2	TRBJ2-7	-	-	CASSQNPGTALEQYF	TGTGCCAGCAGCCAAAACCCAGGTACCGCTCTGGAGCAGTACTTC
TRBV5-1	TRBJ2-7	-	TRBD2	CASKASGTSGPGGSYEQYF	TGCGCCAGCAAGGCGTCCGGGACTAGCGGGCCTGGGGGCTCCTACGAGCAGTACTTC